This T cell receptor (beta chain) stems from a study of T cell responses to AZD1222 COVID-19 vaccine. Produced via immunoSEQ multiplex PCR; TCRdb's table is partial and in-frame only. Here the sample spans more than 110,000 clones, just under 95% being singletons. On this clone itself: What it recognizes is unknown.

CDR3 length: 17 amino acids. Trimming took 3 bases from V and 8 from J; bases not matched to a gene: 10. The germline V gene has CDR1 SGHRS and CDR2 YFSETQ. Study results and limitations: The span of vaccine-associated CD4 TCRs extended across spike, with dominance at 160-218 and 743-854. Unmutated variant regions reportedly attract nearly half of all spike-specific TCRs. Repertoires were obtained solely post-peak T cell response. With two AZD1222 doses given, Spike-specific TCR breadth and depth both rose.

The V gene is TRBV5-1, the J gene TRBJ2-1, with 14 bases lining up with TRBD2. Sequenced material: peripheral blood, taken on day 0 of AZD1222 vaccination. The receptor's source is an adult in good health. DNA for the CDR3: TGCGCCAGCAGCTGGGAACCGACTAGCGGGAGGGCCGATGAGCAGTTCTTC. This codes for CASSWEPTSGRADEQFF.